This T cell receptor beta chain was recorded in a study of PD-L1 blockade in urothelial cancer. Study-wide background: Between 0 and 3 prior chemotherapy regimens had been given to patients. At 6 weeks and at 3 weeks (second dose) after treatment start, blood was analyzed.

Germline CDR1 reads SNHLY; CDR2 reads FYNNEI. The CDR3 totals 14 residues. V was clipped by 2 bases and J by 0 bases, with 5 bases between them. Only in-frame clones appear in the TCRdb table, and some are missing; sequencing was by immunoSEQ multiplex PCR. The sample holds about 57,000 clones, approximately 86% seen once. This clonotype originated in a man aged 50 or older with urothelial cancer. Sequencing used PBMCs, obtained around atezolizumab (anti-PD-L1) treatment. The chain has TRBV2 and TRBJ1-5; D ambiguous. CDR3 nucleotides: TGTGCCAGCAGTGAATCACTTAGCAATCAGCCCCAGCATTTT. Translation: CASSESLSNQPQHF.